Included here is one TCR beta chain sequence, with context. Its antigen is unidentified. CDR3 length: 16 residues. Germline CDR1 and CDR2: KGHSH and LQKENI. V shed 7 bases and J 1 base; nucleotides not matched to a gene: 8. This specimen belongs to a study of cytomegalovirus exposure and HLA in healthy donors. The PCR had 60 Vbeta and 13 Jbeta primers. Produced via immunoSEQ multiplex PCR; TCRdb's table is partial and in-frame only. Across approximately 100,000 clones, the top ten clones capture 0.59% of the sample. General study findings and limits: Beyond CMV serostatus, there was no information to go on about immune exposure. A later analysis reportedly found fewer N-insertions in an Asian-associated ancestry cluster than the roughly 670-donor mean. Accurate prediction of HLA-A and HLA-B alleles (for most subjects) was reportedly achieved from TCR beta sequences. Generally TCR sequences proved uncommon, though certain public TCRs appeared in numerous donors.

The V call is TRBV18, the J call TRBJ1-1, with 11 bases aligning to TRBD1. The sequence came from a man aged 45-60 years in good health and CMV-seronegative. The sample consisted of PBMCs. Here the CDR3 DNA reads TGTGCCAGCTTATCCGGGACAGGGGGGAGGAACACTGAAGCTTTCTTT. This codes for CASLSGTGGRNTEAFF.